What follows describes a single T cell receptor beta chain. The data were taken from a study of blood T cell repertoires in COVID-19. This CDR3 is 17 amino acids long. Germline CDR1 is SGHTA and CDR2 is FQGNSA. J gave up 4 bases and V 2 bases, and 11 bases lay outside the gene matches. As processed by the authors: Nucleated cell counts were estimated from reference gene primer amplification. Clones were sequenced by immunoSEQ multiplex PCR, and TCRdb holds only the in-frame ones, with some missing. V and J calls and clone size come straight from that table; D and trimming were deduced from the DNA. The sample has hundreds of thousands of clones, about 85% seen once.

The sequenced sample consisted of peripheral blood. This clonotype was sampled from a man aged 18 to 30 with active or convalescent COVID-19. The J gene is TRBJ1-1, the V gene TRBV7-2; TRBD1 aligns across 9 bases. CDR3 amino acids: CASSLTRQGVLGTEAFF. CDR3 coding DNA: TGTGCCAGCAGCTTAACGCGACAGGGGGTATTGGGCACTGAAGCTTTCTTT.